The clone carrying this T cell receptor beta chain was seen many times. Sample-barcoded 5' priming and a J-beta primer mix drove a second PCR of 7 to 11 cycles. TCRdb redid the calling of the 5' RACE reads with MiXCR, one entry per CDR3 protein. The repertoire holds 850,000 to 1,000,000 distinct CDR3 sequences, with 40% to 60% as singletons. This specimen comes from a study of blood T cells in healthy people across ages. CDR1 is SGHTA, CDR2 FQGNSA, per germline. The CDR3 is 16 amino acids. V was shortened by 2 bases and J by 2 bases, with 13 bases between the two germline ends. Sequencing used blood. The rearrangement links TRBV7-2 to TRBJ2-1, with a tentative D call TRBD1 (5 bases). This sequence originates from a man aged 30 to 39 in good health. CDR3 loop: CASSLSLGRTYNEQFF. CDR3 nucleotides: TGTGCCAGCAGCTTAAGCTTGGGGCGCACCTACAATGAGCAGTTCTTC.